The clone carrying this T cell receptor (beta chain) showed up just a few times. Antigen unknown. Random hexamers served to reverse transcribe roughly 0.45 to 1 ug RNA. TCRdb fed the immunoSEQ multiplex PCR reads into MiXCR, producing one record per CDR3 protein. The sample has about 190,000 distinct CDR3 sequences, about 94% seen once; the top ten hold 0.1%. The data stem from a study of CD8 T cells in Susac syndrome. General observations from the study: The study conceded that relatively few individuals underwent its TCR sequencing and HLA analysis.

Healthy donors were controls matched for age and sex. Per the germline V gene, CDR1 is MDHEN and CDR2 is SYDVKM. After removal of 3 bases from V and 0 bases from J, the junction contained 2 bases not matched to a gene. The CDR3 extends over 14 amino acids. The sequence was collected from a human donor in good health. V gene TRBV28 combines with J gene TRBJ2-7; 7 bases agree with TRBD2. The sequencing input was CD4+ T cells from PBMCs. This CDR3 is CASSLGGSSYEQYV. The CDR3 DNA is TGTGCCAGCAGTTTGGGCGGGAGCTCCTACGAGCAGTACGTC.